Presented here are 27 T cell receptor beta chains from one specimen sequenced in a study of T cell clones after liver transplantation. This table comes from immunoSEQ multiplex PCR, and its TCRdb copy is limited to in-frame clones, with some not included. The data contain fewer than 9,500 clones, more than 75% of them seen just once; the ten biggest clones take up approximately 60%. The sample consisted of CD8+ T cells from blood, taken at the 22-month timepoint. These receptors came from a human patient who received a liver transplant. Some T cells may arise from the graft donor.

CDR3 sequence reads: CASGDIFSYTF. CDR3 sequence (DNA): TGTGCCAGCGGGGACATTTTTAGCTACACCTTC. This sequence joins TRBV2 and TRBJ1-2; TRBD1 might be the D (6 bases). The germline V gene has CDR1 SNHLY and CDR2 FYNNEI. Trimming left V 8 bases short and J 9 bases short, with 13 bases between. The CDR3 has 11 amino acids.

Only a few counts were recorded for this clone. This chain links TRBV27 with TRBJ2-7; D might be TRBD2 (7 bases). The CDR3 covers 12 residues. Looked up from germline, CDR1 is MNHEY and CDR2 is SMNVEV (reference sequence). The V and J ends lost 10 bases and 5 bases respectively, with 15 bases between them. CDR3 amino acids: CATAGAEDEQYF. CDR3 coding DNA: TGTGCCACCGCGGGGGCGGAGGACGAGCAGTACTTC.

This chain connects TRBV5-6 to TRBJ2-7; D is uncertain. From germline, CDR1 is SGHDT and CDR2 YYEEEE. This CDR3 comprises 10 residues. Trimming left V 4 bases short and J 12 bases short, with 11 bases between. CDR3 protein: CASSAENRYF. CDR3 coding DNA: TGTGCCAGCAGCGCGGAAAATCGGTACTTC.

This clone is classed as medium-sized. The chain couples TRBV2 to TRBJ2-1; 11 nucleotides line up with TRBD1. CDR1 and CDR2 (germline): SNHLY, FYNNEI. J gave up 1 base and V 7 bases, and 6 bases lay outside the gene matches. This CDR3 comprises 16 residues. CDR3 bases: TGTGCCAGCATGGGGACAGGGGGGAATTCCTACAATGAGCAGTTCTTC. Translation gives CASMGTGGNSYNEQFF.

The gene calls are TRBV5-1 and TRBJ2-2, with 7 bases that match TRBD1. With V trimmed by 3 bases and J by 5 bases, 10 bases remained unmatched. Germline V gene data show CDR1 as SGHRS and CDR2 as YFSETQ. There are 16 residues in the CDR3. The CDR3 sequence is CASSSITGARTGELFF. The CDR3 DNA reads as TGCGCCAGCAGCTCGATTACAGGGGCCAGGACCGGGGAGCTGTTTTTT. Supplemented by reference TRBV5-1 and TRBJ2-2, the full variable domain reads KAGVTQTPRYLIKTRGQQVTLSCSPISGHRSVSWYQQTPGQGLQFLFEYFSETQRNKGNFPGRFSGRQFSNSRSEMNVSTLELGDSALYLCASSSITGARTGELFFGEGSRLTVL.

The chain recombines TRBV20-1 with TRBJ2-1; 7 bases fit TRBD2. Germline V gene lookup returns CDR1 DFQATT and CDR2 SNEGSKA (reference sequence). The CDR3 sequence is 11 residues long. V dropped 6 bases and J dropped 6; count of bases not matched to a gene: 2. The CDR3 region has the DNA TGCAGTGCCAGACTAGCCAATGAGCAGTTCTTC. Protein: CSARLANEQFF.

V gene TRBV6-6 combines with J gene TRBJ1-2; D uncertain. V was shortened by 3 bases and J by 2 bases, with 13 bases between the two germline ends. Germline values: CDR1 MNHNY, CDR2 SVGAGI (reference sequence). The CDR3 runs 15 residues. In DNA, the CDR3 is TGTGCCAGCAGTTATTATCCCGAGGGAAACTATGGCTACACCTTC. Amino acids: CASSYYPEGNYGYTF.

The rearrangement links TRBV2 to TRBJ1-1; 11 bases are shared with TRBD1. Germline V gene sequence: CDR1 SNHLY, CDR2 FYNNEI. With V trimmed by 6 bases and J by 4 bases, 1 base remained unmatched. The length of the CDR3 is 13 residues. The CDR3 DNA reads TGTGCCAGCAGGGGGACAGGGGGCACTGAAGCTTTCTTT. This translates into CASRGTGGTEAFF.

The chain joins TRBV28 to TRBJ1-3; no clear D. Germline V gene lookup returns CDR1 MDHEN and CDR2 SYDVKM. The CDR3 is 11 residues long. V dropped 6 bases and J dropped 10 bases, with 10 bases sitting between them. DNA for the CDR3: TGTGCCAGCAGACTGGGCCGGACCATATATTTT. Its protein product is CASRLGRTIYF.

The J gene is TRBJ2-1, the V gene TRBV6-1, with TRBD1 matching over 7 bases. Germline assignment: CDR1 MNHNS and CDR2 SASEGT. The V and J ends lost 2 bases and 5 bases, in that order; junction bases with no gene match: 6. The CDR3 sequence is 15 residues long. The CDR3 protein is CASSEMAGGNNEQFF. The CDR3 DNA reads TGTGCCAGCAGTGAAATGGCAGGGGGAAACAATGAGCAGTTCTTC.

CDR3 in DNA: TGTGCCAGCAGTGCTTCACTAGCGGGGGCGGCAGATACGCAGTATTTT. Protein sequence: CASSASLAGAADTQYF. V gene TRBV13 combines with J gene TRBJ2-3; 11 bases fit TRBD2. From germline, CDR1 is PRHDT and CDR2 FYEKMQ (reference sequence). The CDR3 is 16 amino acids. After removal of 6 bases from V and 4 bases from J, the junction contained 9 bases not matched to a gene.

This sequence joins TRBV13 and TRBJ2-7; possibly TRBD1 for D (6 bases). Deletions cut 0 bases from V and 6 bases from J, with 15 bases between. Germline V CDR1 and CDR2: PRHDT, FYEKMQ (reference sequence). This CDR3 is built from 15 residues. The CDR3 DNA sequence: TGTGCCAGCAGCTTAGGCAACAGGGACGCTACCGAGCAGTACTTC. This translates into CASSLGNRDATEQYF. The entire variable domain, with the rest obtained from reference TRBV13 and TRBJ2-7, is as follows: AAGVIQSPRHLIKEKRETATLKCYPIPRHDTVYWYQQGPGQDPQFLISFYEKMQSDKGSIPDRFSAQQFSDYHSELNMSSLELGDSALYFCASSLGNRDATEQYFGPGTRLTVT.

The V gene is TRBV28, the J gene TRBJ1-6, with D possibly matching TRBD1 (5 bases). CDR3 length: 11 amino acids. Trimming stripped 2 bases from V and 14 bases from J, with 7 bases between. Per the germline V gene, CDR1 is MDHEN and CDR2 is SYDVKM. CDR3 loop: CASSLPDTLHF. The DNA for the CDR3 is TGTGCCAGCAGTTTACCGGACACCCTCCACTTT.

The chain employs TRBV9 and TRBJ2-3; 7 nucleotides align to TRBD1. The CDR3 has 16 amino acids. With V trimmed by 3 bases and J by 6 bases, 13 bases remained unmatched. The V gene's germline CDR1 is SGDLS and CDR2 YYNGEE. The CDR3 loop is CASSATRDRATDTQYF. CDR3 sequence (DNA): TGTGCCAGCAGCGCTACCCGAGACAGGGCTACCGATACGCAGTATTTT.

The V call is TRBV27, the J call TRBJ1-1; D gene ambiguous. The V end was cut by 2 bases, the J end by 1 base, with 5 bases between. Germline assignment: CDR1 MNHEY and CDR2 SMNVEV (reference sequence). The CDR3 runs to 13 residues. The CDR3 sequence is CASSLDPNTEAFF. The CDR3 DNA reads TGTGCCAGCAGTTTAGATCCGAACACTGAAGCTTTCTTT.

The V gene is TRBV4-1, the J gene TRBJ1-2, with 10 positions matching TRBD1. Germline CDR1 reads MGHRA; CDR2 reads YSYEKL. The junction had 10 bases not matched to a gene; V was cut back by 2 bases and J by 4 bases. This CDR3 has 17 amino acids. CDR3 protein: CASSQISGTGDSYGYTF. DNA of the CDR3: TGCGCCAGCAGCCAAATCTCCGGGACAGGGGATAGCTATGGCTACACCTTC.

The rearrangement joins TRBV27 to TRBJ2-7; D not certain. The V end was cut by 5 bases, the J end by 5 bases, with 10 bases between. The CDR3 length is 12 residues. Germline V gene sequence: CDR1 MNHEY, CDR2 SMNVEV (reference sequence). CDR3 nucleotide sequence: TGTGCCAGCAGTCCGTCGGGCCACGAGCAGTACTTC. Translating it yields CASSPSGHEQYF.

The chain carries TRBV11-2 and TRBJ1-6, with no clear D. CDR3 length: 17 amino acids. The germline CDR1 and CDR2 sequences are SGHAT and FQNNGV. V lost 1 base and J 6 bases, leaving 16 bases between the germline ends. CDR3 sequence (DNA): TGTGCCAGCAGCTTAGGAGGATGGCAGTTAGGTAATTCACCCCTCCACTTT. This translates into CASSLGGWQLGNSPLHF.

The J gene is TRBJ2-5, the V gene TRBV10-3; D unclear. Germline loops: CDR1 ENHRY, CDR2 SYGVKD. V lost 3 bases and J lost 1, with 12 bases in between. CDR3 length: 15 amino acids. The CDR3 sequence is CAISDDSDLQETQYF. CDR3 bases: TGTGCCATCAGTGATGATTCGGACCTCCAAGAGACCCAGTACTTC.

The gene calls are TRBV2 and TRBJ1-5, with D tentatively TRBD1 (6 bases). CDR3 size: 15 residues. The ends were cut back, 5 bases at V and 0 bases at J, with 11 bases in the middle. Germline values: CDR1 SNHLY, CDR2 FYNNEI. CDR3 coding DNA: TGTGCCAGCAGTAAATACAGGGTTAGCAATCAGCCCCAGCATTTT. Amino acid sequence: CASSKYRVSNQPQHF. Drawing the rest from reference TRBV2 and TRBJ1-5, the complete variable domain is EPEVTQTPSHQVTQMGQEVILRCVPISNHLYFYWYRQILGQKVEFLVSFYNNEISEKSEIFDDQFSVERPDGSNFTLKIRSTKLEDSAMYFCASSKYRVSNQPQHFGDGTRLSIL.

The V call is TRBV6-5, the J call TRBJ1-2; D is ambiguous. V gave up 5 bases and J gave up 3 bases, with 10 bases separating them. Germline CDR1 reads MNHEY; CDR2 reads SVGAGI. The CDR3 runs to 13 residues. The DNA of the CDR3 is TGTGCCAGCAGTCCTAGCAGCTACTATGGCTACACCTTC. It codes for CASSPSSYYGYTF.

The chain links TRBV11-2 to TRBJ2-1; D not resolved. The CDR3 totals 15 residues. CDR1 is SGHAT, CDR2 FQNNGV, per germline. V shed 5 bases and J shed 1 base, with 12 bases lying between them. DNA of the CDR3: TGTGCCAGCAGCGTGATGGCAGGTTCCTACAATGAGCAGTTCTTC. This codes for CASSVMAGSYNEQFF. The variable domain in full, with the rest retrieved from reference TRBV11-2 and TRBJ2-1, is EAGVAQSPRYKIIEKRQSVAFWCNPISGHATLYWYQQILGQGPKLLIQFQNNGVVDDSQLPKDRFSAERLKGVDSTLKIQPAKLEDSAVYLCASSVMAGSYNEQFFGPGTRLTVL.

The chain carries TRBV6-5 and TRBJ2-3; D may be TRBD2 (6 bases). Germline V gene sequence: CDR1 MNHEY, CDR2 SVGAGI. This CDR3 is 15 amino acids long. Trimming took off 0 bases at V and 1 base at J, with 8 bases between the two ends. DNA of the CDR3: TGTGCCAGCAGTTACTCAGGAGGGGGCACAGATACGCAGTATTTT. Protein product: CASSYSGGGTDTQYF.

The CDR3: CSVEIAGPSYEQYF. CDR3 DNA sequence: TGCAGCGTTGAAATAGCGGGGCCTTCCTACGAGCAGTACTTC. This chain links TRBV29-1 with TRBJ2-7; 8 bases line up with TRBD2. This CDR3 contains 14 residues. The ends lost 2 bases at V and 1 base at J; junction bases unmatched: 4. Germline V gives CDR1 SQVTM, CDR2 ANQGSEA.

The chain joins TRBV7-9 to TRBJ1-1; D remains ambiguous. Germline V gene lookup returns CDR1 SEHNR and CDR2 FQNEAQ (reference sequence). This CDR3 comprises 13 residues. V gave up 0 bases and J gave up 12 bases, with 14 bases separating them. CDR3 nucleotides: TGTGCCAGCAGCTTAGCAATTCCCCCACTGTCTTTCTTT. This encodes CASSLAIPPLSFF. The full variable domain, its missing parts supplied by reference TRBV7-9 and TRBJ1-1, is DTGVSQNPRHKITKRGQNVTFRCDPISEHNRLYWYRQTLGQGPEFLTYFQNEAQLEKSRLLSDRFSAERPKGSFSTLEIQRTEQGDSAMYLCASSLAIPPLSFFGQGTRLTVV.

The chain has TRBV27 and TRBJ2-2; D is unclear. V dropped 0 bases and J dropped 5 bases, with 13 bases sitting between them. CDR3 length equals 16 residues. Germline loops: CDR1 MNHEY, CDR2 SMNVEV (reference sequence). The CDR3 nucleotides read TGTGCCAGCAGTTTATCTGCGGTGGGGTTAACCGGGGAGCTGTTTTTT. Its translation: CASSLSAVGLTGELFF.

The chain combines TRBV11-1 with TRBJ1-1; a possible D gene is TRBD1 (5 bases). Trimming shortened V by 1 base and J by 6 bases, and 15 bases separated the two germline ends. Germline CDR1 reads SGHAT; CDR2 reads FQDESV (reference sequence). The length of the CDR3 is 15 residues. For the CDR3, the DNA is TGTGCCAGCAGCTTAGTCCCTCGGGGCGAATCTGAAGCTTTCTTT. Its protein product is CASSLVPRGESEAFF.